Listed here are 32 T cell receptor beta chains from one sample, sequenced in a study of blood T cell repertoires in COVID-19. Libraries were prepared by immunoSEQ multiplex PCR; TCRdb keeps only in-frame clonotypes and omits some of them. The sample lists approximately 110,000 clones; around 80% were seen once. The sample taken for sequencing was peripheral blood. All receptors derive from a woman older than 75 with active or convalescent COVID-19.

The chain links TRBV19 to TRBJ1-5; D uncertain. Germline V gene sequence: CDR1 LNHDA, CDR2 SQIVND (reference sequence). V was clipped by 0 bases and J by 9 bases, with 9 bases between them. The CDR3 spans 13 residues. The CDR3 here is CASSIDLVGPQHF. In DNA form, the CDR3 reads TGTGCCAGTAGTATAGATTTGGTCGGGCCCCAGCATTTT.

The sample holds a few counts of this clone. V gene TRBV24-1 combines with J gene TRBJ1-1; D uncertain. V lost 5 bases and J 2 bases, leaving 11 bases between the germline ends. CDR3 length: 14 amino acids. Germline CDR1 is KGHDR and CDR2 is SFDVKD. CDR3 sequence reads: CATSGEGGNTEAFF. CDR3 DNA sequence: TGTGCCACCAGTGGTGAGGGCGGTAACACTGAAGCTTTCTTT.

This chain joins TRBV10-3 and TRBJ1-1; tentatively, D is TRBD1 (5 bases). V shed 6 bases and J shed 5 bases, with 22 bases lying between them. Germline-derived CDR1 and CDR2 are ENHRY and SYGVKD. This CDR3 contains 16 residues. CDR3 in DNA: TGTGCCATCAGGCAGGTGCCGGGGGGGGATAGGACTGAAGCTTTCTTT. This sequence encodes CAIRQVPGGDRTEAFF.

This chain links TRBV10-3 with TRBJ1-5; TRBD1 aligns across 8 bases. Per germline, CDR1 ENHRY and CDR2 SYGVKD. This CDR3 has 14 residues. The trim removed 4 bases at V and 3 bases at J, leaving 2 bases unmatched. The CDR3 sequence is CAISGGQANQPQHF. The CDR3 coding sequence is TGTGCCATCAGTGGGGGACAGGCCAATCAGCCCCAGCATTTT.

This sequence joins TRBV9 and TRBJ1-1; D unresolved. The CDR3 consists of 13 residues. CDR1 and CDR2 (germline): SGDLS, YYNGEE. V lost 4 bases and J lost 7, with 14 bases in between. For the CDR3, the DNA is TGTGCCAGCAGCCCCCGCCCATCCGGTGAAGCTTTCTTT. This codes for CASSPRPSGEAFF.

V and J are TRBV18 and TRBJ2-2; the D gene is possibly TRBD1 (6 bases). The V and J ends lost 7 bases and 0 bases respectively, with 12 bases between them. Germline V CDR1 and CDR2: KGHSH, LQKENI. The CDR3 loop spans 15 amino acids. CDR3: CASLVTGSNTGELFF. The CDR3, as DNA: TGTGCCAGCTTAGTGACAGGCTCGAACACCGGGGAGCTGTTTTTT.

The V gene is TRBV6-5, the J gene TRBJ2-7; D is unresolved. V lost 5 bases to trimming and J lost 5 bases, with 13 bases between them. The CDR3 is 13 residues long. The germline V gene has CDR1 MNHEY and CDR2 SVGAGI. The DNA for the CDR3 is TGTGCCAGCAGTCGACAATACACCGACGAGCAGTACTTC. Translation: CASSRQYTDEQYF.

Note on this clone: Compared with germline, one end of the junction differs, possibly owing to a read error. The genes are TRBV3-1 (or the pseudogene TRBV3-2) and TRBJ1-2, with no clear D. The CDR3 loop spans 11 amino acids. Germline-derived CDR1 and CDR2 are LGHDT and YNNKEL (reference sequence). DNA for the CDR3: TGTGCCAGCAGCCACCCCCGACTTCGTGCCTTC. It yields the protein CASSHPRLRAF.

This CDR3 is CASSLDEGSSPLHF. As DNA, the CDR3 is TGTGCCAGCAGCTTAGACGAAGGGAGCTCACCCCTCCACTTT. The J gene is TRBJ1-6, the V gene TRBV5-4, with D unclear. This CDR3 has 14 residues. The germline V gene encodes CDR1 SGHNT and CDR2 YYREEE (reference sequence). Trimming shortened V by 2 bases and J by 10 bases, and 13 bases separated the two germline ends.

The CDR3 coding sequence is TGCGCCAGCAGCTTGTGGACTGATACCTACGAGCAGTACTTC. Translating it yields CASSLWTDTYEQYF. This chain uses TRBV5-1 with TRBJ2-7; tentative D call: TRBD2 (5 bases). Deletions cut 1 base from V and 2 bases from J, with 10 bases between. The CDR3 loop spans 14 amino acids. The germline CDR1 and CDR2 sequences are SGHRS and YFSETQ.

The chain combines TRBV11-1 with TRBJ2-1; TRBD2 agrees at 10 bases. J was trimmed by 10 bases and V by 5 bases; bases with no gene match: 11. The CDR3 is 15 residues long. Germline CDR1 is SGHAT and CDR2 is FQDESV (reference sequence). CDR3 sequence (DNA): TGTGCCAGCAGCATAAGGCTAGCGGGAGCAAGAGAGCAGTTCTTC. Protein sequence: CASSIRLAGAREQFF.

This chain joins TRBV7-9 and TRBJ2-7; 7 positions match TRBD2. Germline trimming cut 7 bases from V and 3 bases from J; bases unmatched to any gene: 9. CDR3 size: 14 residues. Germline V gives CDR1 SEHNR, CDR2 FQNEAQ (reference sequence). CDR3: CASTWGGGDYEQYF. The CDR3 region has the DNA TGTGCCAGCACCTGGGGTGGGGGGGACTACGAGCAGTACTTC. Together with reference TRBV7-9 and TRBJ2-7, the CDR3 gives the full variable domain: DTGVSQNPRHKITKRGQNVTFRCDPISEHNRLYWYRQTLGQGPEFLTYFQNEAQLEKSRLLSDRFSAERPKGSFSTLEIQRTEQGDSAMYLCASTWGGGDYEQYFGPGTRLTVT.

This clone was seen a handful of times. The junction does not match germline at one end; this may be a read error. The gene calls are TRBV7-7 and TRBJ2-3; the match to TRBD2 covers 15 bases. Germline V lookup: CDR1 SSHAT, CDR2 FNYEAQ (reference sequence). The CDR3 is 16 residues long. The CDR3 spells CASSLGLAGGADTQYF. The CDR3, as DNA: TGTGCTAGCAGCTTGGGACTAGCGGGAGGCGCAGATACGCAGTATTTT.

The chain joins TRBV6-1 to TRBJ2-1; D not certain. In germline, CDR1 is MNHNS, CDR2 SASEGT. The CDR3 loop spans 12 amino acids. Between the trimmed V and J ends, which lost 1 base and 7 bases, there was a span of 5 bases. The CDR3 nucleotides are TGTGCCAGCAGTGAAGTAATGAATGAGCAGTTCTTC. As protein: CASSEVMNEQFF.

J is TRBJ2-2 and V is TRBV9; D not certain. There are 15 residues in the CDR3. In germline, CDR1 is SGDLS, CDR2 YYNGEE. V was cut by 3 bases and J by 6 bases, with 15 bases left in between. CDR3 nucleotides: TGTGCCAGCAGCGCACAAAGTCACCTCTCCGGGGAGCTGTTTTTT. It yields the protein CASSAQSHLSGELFF.

The chain links TRBV6-5 to TRBJ2-7; perhaps TRBD2 as D (6 bases). This CDR3 has 16 residues. The V gene's germline CDR1 is MNHEY and CDR2 SVGAGI. Trimming cost V 2 bases and J 2 bases, with 16 bases left between them. In DNA form, the CDR3 reads TGTGCCAGCAGTTACGACCGGGGGAGTTTGGCCTACGAGCAGTACTTC. Translation gives CASSYDRGSLAYEQYF.

The chain uses TRBV3-1 (or the pseudogene TRBV3-2) and TRBJ1-1; 8 bases are a match to TRBD1. CDR3 length: 16 amino acids. CDR1 is LGHDT and CDR2 is YNNKEL in the germline V gene (reference sequence). V lost 4 bases to trimming and J lost 6 bases; unmatched junction nucleotides: 13. Here the CDR3 reads CASSRRAGTGTSEAFF. Written as DNA, the CDR3 is TGTGCCAGCAGCCGGCGAGCTGGGACAGGAACCTCTGAAGCTTTCTTT.

DNA for the CDR3: TGTGCCAGCAGCTCCAACCCCGGACTAGCGGGAGGCAATGAGCAGTTCTTC. Encoded protein: CASSSNPGLAGGNEQFF. V usage is TRBV7-2 and J usage is TRBJ2-1, with 14 bases that match TRBD2. Per germline, CDR1 SGHTA and CDR2 FQGNSA. The CDR3 covers 17 residues. V lost 4 bases and J lost 6; bases outside the gene matches: 8.

Worth noting for this clone: This may be a read error: a much more frequent sequence differs by one nucleotide. Other nucleotide sequences in the sample specify the same CDR3. This chain uses TRBV4-1 with TRBJ2-2, with 7 bases aligning to TRBD2. Trimming cost V 3 bases and J 1 base; bases outside gene matches: 14. Germline lookup yields CDR1 MGHRA and CDR2 YSYEKL. The CDR3 totals 19 residues. CDR3 nucleotides: TGCGCCAGCAGCCAGGGGGGGACTCGAGATTTATTGAACACCGGGGAGCTGTTTTTT. Its protein is CASSQGGTRDLLNTGELFF.

The V gene is TRBV12-3 or TRBV12-4, the J gene TRBJ2-7; 7 positions agree with TRBD2. With V trimmed by 8 bases and J by 6 bases, 7 bases remained unmatched. The CDR3 is made up of 12 amino acids. This CDR3 is CASGGGRAEQYF. The CDR3 DNA follows: TGTGCCAGCGGGGGGGGGAGGGCCGAGCAGTACTTC.

This chain uses TRBV6-4 with TRBJ1-2; 9 bases line up with TRBD1. The germline gives CDR1 MRHNA, CDR2 SNTAGT. There are 14 residues in the CDR3. V shed 6 bases and J 7 bases; nucleotides not matched to a gene: 9. The CDR3, as DNA: TGTGCCAGCAGCGATCCGGGACAGGGTTCTGGCTACACCTTC. Protein sequence: CASSDPGQGSGYTF.

The chain joins TRBV28 to TRBJ2-2, with 9 bases fitting TRBD1. Germline V gene data show CDR1 as MDHEN and CDR2 as SYDVKM. Germline trimming cut 3 bases from V and 0 bases from J; bases unmatched to any gene: 11. The CDR3 extends over 19 amino acids. CDR3 in DNA: TGTGCCAGCAGTTTGGAGGGACAGGGAGGGGCAACGAACACCGGGGAGCTGTTTTTT. Its protein product is CASSLEGQGGATNTGELFF.

This chain links TRBV2 with TRBJ2-4; D might be TRBD2 (6 bases). The CDR3 has 12 amino acids. Trimming removed 5 bases at V and 16 bases at J, with 18 bases between. CDR1 is SNHLY, CDR2 FYNNEI, per germline. The CDR3 sequence is CASSYTLEGTYF. In nucleotides, the CDR3 is TGTGCCAGCAGTTATACTTTGGAGGGGACCTACTTC.

The chain has TRBV7-3 and TRBJ2-3; 8 nucleotides match TRBD2. The CDR3 runs 15 residues. With V trimmed by 5 bases and J by 4 bases, 8 bases remained unmatched. Germline CDR1 reads SGHTA; CDR2 reads FQGTGA. The CDR3 sequence: CASSPGGRISDTQYF. Here the CDR3 DNA reads TGTGCCAGCAGCCCCGGCGGGAGGATTTCAGATACGCAGTATTTT.

The CDR3 is CASSLARLAGAGEQFF. The CDR3 bases are TGCGCCAGCAGCTTGGCCCGTCTAGCGGGAGCGGGTGAGCAGTTCTTC. V and J are TRBV5-1 and TRBJ2-1; 10 bases match TRBD2. CDR1 SGHRS and CDR2 YFSETQ come from the germline V gene. The CDR3 is 16 amino acids. The J segment lost 9 bases and the V segment lost 0 bases, leaving 9 bases of the junction unmatched.

The rearrangement joins TRBV4-1 to TRBJ1-6; the match to TRBD1 covers 7 bases. Germline assignment: CDR1 MGHRA and CDR2 YSYEKL. The CDR3 length is 15 residues. Germline trimming cut 3 bases from V and 8 bases from J; bases unmatched to any gene: 7. Here the CDR3 DNA reads TGCGCCAGCAGCCACCCGACAGGGAAGGATTCACCCCTCCACTTT. Amino acids: CASSHPTGKDSPLHF.

The CDR3 spells CASSSGTSGYEQYF. The DNA of the CDR3 is TGTGCCAGCAGTTCCGGAACCTCGGGCTACGAGCAGTACTTC. V usage is TRBV28 and J usage is TRBJ2-7; D remains ambiguous. The germline CDR1 and CDR2 sequences are MDHEN and SYDVKM. The V and J ends lost 4 bases and 3 bases respectively, with 13 bases between them. The CDR3 sequence is 14 residues long.

The DNA of the CDR3 is TGTGCCAGCAGCCGGGGGAGCTACGAGCAGTACTTC. Its translation: CASSRGSYEQYF. The rearrangement uses TRBV12-3 or TRBV12-4 and TRBJ2-7, with a tentative D call TRBD2 (6 bases). Trimming took off 6 bases at V and 3 bases at J, with 9 bases between the two ends. This CDR3 is 12 amino acids long.

CDR3 residues: CAITGQGSTGDYGYTF. The CDR3 DNA follows: TGTGCCATCACGGGACAGGGGTCTACCGGGGACTATGGCTACACCTTC. The V call is TRBV10-3, the J call TRBJ1-2; 10 bases are a match to TRBD1. The CDR3 has 16 amino acids. V dropped 7 bases and J dropped 3; count of bases not matched to a gene: 11. CDR1 and CDR2 from the germline V gene are ENHRY and SYGVKD.

The rearrangement links TRBV15 to TRBJ1-5; D is ambiguous. This CDR3 comprises 16 residues. CDR1 is LNHNV, CDR2 YYDKDF, per germline (reference sequence). Deletions cut 0 bases from V and 0 bases from J, with 9 bases between. In DNA form, the CDR3 reads TGTGCCACCAGCAGAGATTCCGGTTATAGCAATCAGCCCCAGCATTTT. Its translation is CATSRDSGYSNQPQHF.

This chain's CDR3 is CASSPPGQSYEQYF. The DNA of the CDR3 is TGTGCCAGCTCACCCCCGGGACAGAGCTACGAGCAGTACTTC. The J gene is TRBJ2-7, the V gene TRBV18, with TRBD1 identical over 7 bases. The CDR3 is 14 residues long. Germline assignment: CDR1 KGHSH and CDR2 LQKENI. J gave up 3 bases and V 3 bases, and 5 bases lay outside the gene matches. Drawing the rest from reference TRBV18 and TRBJ2-7, the complete variable domain is NAGVMQNPRHLVRRRGQEARLRCSPMKGHSHVYWYRQLPEEGLKFMVYLQKENIIDESGMPKERFSAEFPKEGPSILRIQQVVRGDSAAYFCASSPPGQSYEQYFGPGTRLTVT.

The chain uses TRBV24-1 and TRBJ2-1, with 7 bases matching TRBD1. The CDR3 has 16 residues. V gave up 3 bases and J gave up 6 bases; unmatched junction bases: 10. The V gene's germline CDR1 is KGHDR and CDR2 SFDVKD. The CDR3 DNA sequence: TGTGCCACCAGTGATCCTAGGACAGGAAATCTCAATGAGCAGTTCTTC. It encodes CATSDPRTGNLNEQFF.